This entry concerns a single T cell receptor (beta chain). Within the sample, other DNA sequences also encode this same CDR3. Germline loops: CDR1 MNHNY, CDR2 SVGAGI (reference sequence). The V and J ends lost 2 bases and 4 bases respectively, with 6 bases between them. The CDR3 totals 13 residues. Clones were read by immunoSEQ multiplex PCR, and TCRdb kept only the in-frame ones, dropping some. The table lists roughly 600,000 clones, 95% to 98% of them singletons. The naive CD8 population came from CD45RO-negative cells selected for CCR7, without terminally differentiated effector memory CD45RA+ cells. These data are taken from a study of shared clonotypes between healthy human individuals.

This sequence was found in a man aged 30 to 39 in good health. The chain uses TRBV6-6 and TRBJ2-1; D is unresolved. Sequencing was carried out using naive CD8+ T cells sorted from blood. The CDR3 region is CASSYVAYNEQFF. In nucleotides, the CDR3 is TGTGCCAGCAGTTACGTCGCTTACAATGAGCAGTTCTTC.